The 20 T cell receptor beta chains in this list originate from one sample, sequenced in a study of blood T cell repertoires in COVID-19. Using immunoSEQ multiplex PCR, the repertoire was profiled, and TCRdb retains in-frame clones only, with some absent. This sample has approximately 210,000 clones, with under 85% found just once. Sequencing input: peripheral blood. Every receptor here comes from a woman aged 80 or over with COVID-19, enrolled during active disease.

This chain links TRBV11-2 with TRBJ2-1, with D hard to call. CDR3 length: 14 residues. Per the germline V gene, CDR1 is SGHAT and CDR2 is FQNNGV. The V gene lost 1 base and the J gene lost 5 bases, with 9 bases spanning the gap. CDR3 region: CASSLAVSNNEQFF. DNA of the CDR3: TGTGCCAGCAGCTTAGCCGTCTCTAACAATGAGCAGTTCTTC.

The chain joins TRBV4-2 to TRBJ1-3; 12 bases line up with TRBD1. CDR3 size: 16 residues. V shed 1 base, J shed 9 bases, and the junction held 7 bases outside the gene matches. Germline lookup yields CDR1 LGHNA and CDR2 YNFKEQ. CDR3 DNA sequence: TGTGCCAGCAGCCAAGCACTGGGGACAGGGGGCTCCACCATATATTTT. It specifies CASSQALGTGGSTIYF.

The chain combines TRBV2 with TRBJ1-5, with D possibly matching TRBD1 (5 bases). CDR1 SNHLY and CDR2 FYNNEI come from the germline V gene. Between the trimmed V and J ends, which lost 6 bases and 1 base, there was a span of 13 bases. The CDR3 consists of 15 residues. The CDR3 sequence is CASSAARVSNQPQHF. CDR3 bases: TGTGCCAGCAGCGCCGCCAGGGTAAGCAATCAGCCCCAGCATTTT.

The rearrangement uses TRBV29-1 and TRBJ1-5, with a weak D call TRBD1 (6 bases). From germline, CDR1 is SQVTM and CDR2 ANQGSEA. The ends were cut back, 4 bases at V and 6 bases at J, with 13 bases in the middle. This CDR3 spans 13 amino acids. The CDR3 sequence: CSVAPGVGQPQHF. The CDR3 nucleotides are TGCAGCGTTGCACCAGGGGTCGGTCAGCCCCAGCATTTT.

V is TRBV28 and J is TRBJ1-4, with D unclear. The germline V gene encodes CDR1 MDHEN and CDR2 SYDVKM. V was shortened by 8 bases and J by 5 bases, with 9 bases between the two germline ends. The CDR3 is 12 amino acids. In nucleotides, the CDR3 is TGTGCCAGCCGTAACAGCAATGAAAAACTGTTTTTT. Amino acid sequence: CASRNSNEKLFF. Complete variable domain (other parts from reference TRBV28 and TRBJ1-4): DVKVTQSSRYLVKRTGEKVFLECVQDMDHENMFWYRQDPGLGLRLIYFSYDVKMKEKGDIPEGYSVSREKKERFSLILESASTNQTSMYLCASRNSNEKLFFGSGTQLSVL.

CDR3: CASSLARQGPQHF. CDR3 sequence (DNA): TGTGCCAGCAGTTTAGCGCGGCAAGGGCCCCAGCATTTT. The gene calls are TRBV12-3 or TRBV12-4 and TRBJ1-5; D is unresolved. CDR3 length equals 13 residues. The ends were cut back, 0 bases at V and 9 bases at J, with 9 bases in the middle.

The gene calls are TRBV5-4 and TRBJ2-7, with D maybe TRBD2 (5 bases). CDR1 is SGHNT and CDR2 is YYREEE in the germline V gene (reference sequence). The length of the CDR3 is 16 residues. Trimming pared 0 bases from V and 5 bases from J, leaving 18 bases between. CDR3 region: CASSLAMEAGVDEQYF. The CDR3 DNA follows: TGTGCCAGCAGCTTGGCGATGGAGGCGGGCGTCGACGAGCAGTACTTC.

The chain is built from TRBV6-2 or TRBV6-3 and TRBJ2-5; 7 bases line up with TRBD2. The CDR3 length is 14 residues. Germline CDR1 and CDR2: MNHEY and SVGEGT. The trim removed 6 bases at V and 2 bases at J, leaving 6 bases unmatched. The CDR3 protein is CASSRTGGQETQYF. CDR3 bases: TGTGCCAGCAGCCGCACGGGGGGACAAGAGACCCAGTACTTC.

There are a few counts of this clone. V gene TRBV28 combines with J gene TRBJ1-2; TRBD1 agrees at 9 bases. Germline loops: CDR1 MDHEN, CDR2 SYDVKM. The trim removed 6 bases at V and 8 bases at J, leaving 10 bases unmatched. The CDR3 has 14 amino acids. The CDR3 protein is CASSPSDRGGGYTF. The CDR3 DNA reads TGTGCCAGCAGCCCTTCGGACAGGGGTGGAGGCTACACCTTC.

V gene TRBV6-5 combines with J gene TRBJ1-5, with 8 bases fitting TRBD1. Germline CDR1 reads MNHEY; CDR2 reads SVGAGI. The CDR3 has 15 residues. The V segment lost 10 bases and the J segment 4 bases; nucleotides outside the gene matches: 12. CDR3 bases: TGTGCCACCCAGCGGGGGGACAGGTTAAATCAGCCCCAGCATTTT. It encodes CATQRGDRLNQPQHF.

CDR3 in amino acids: CASSPGQGGSPLHF. Here the CDR3 DNA reads TGCGCCAGCAGCCCGGGACAGGGTGGTTCACCCCTCCACTTT. This chain uses TRBV5-1 with TRBJ1-6; 9 bases are shared with TRBD1. From germline, CDR1 is SGHRS and CDR2 YFSETQ. Unmatched junction bases numbered 5, after V lost 4 bases and J lost 9 bases. CDR3 size: 14 residues. The entire variable domain, with the rest obtained from reference TRBV5-1 and TRBJ1-6, is as follows: KAGVTQTPRYLIKTRGQQVTLSCSPISGHRSVSWYQQTPGQGLQFLFEYFSETQRNKGNFPGRFSGRQFSNSRSEMNVSTLELGDSALYLCASSPGQGGSPLHFGNGTRLTVT.

V usage is TRBV14 and J usage is TRBJ1-2; 9 bases line up with TRBD1. The CDR3 runs 15 residues. The junction had 4 bases not matched to a gene; V was cut back by 1 base and J by 4 bases. Per germline, CDR1 SGHDN and CDR2 FVKESK. The CDR3 DNA is TGTGCCAGCAGCCAAGGGACAGGGGCCCTCTATGGCTACACCTTC. Protein: CASSQGTGALYGYTF.

The chain combines TRBV28 with TRBJ2-7, with no clear D. V lost 3 bases and J 5 bases, leaving 5 bases between the germline ends. CDR1 MDHEN and CDR2 SYDVKM come from the germline V gene. The length of the CDR3 is 11 residues. CDR3 sequence (DNA): TGTGCCAGCAGTTTTCGGGACGAGCAGTACTTC. It specifies CASSFRDEQYF.

The chain employs TRBV9 and TRBJ1-6; the match to TRBD1 covers 9 bases. V was pared by 5 bases and J by 2 bases, with 8 bases of the junction left unmatched. There are 17 residues in the CDR3. The germline V gene encodes CDR1 SGDLS and CDR2 YYNGEE. CDR3 coding DNA: TGTGCCAGCAGTACTGGACAGGGGCGCACCTATAATTCACCCCTCCACTTT. Translating gives CASSTGQGRTYNSPLHF.

The chain employs TRBV5-1 and TRBJ1-2; possibly TRBD1 for D (6 bases). V shed 4 bases and J shed 4 bases, with 17 bases lying between them. Germline V lookup: CDR1 SGHRS, CDR2 YFSETQ. The CDR3 sequence is 15 residues long. CDR3 amino acids: CASSLWTEGGYGYTF. Here the CDR3 DNA reads TGCGCCAGCAGCCTATGGACAGAGGGTGGCTATGGCTACACCTTC.

This clone was picked up one time. The chain carries TRBV19 and TRBJ2-1; maybe TRBD1 (5 bases). The CDR3 sequence is 11 residues long. Trimming took off 8 bases at V and 4 bases at J, with 6 bases between the two ends. The germline V gene has CDR1 LNHDA and CDR2 SQIVND (reference sequence). The CDR3 reads CASGAYNEQFF. The CDR3 DNA is TGTGCCAGTGGGGCTTACAATGAGCAGTTCTTC.

V is TRBV5-6 and J is TRBJ1-1; TRBD1 is a possible D gene (5 bases). Germline V lookup: CDR1 SGHDT, CDR2 YYEEEE. The length of the CDR3 is 15 residues. The V end was cut by 0 bases, the J end by 4 bases, with 13 bases between. For the CDR3, the DNA is TGTGCCAGCAGCTTGGCGTCTACCGGGGGCACTGAAGCTTTCTTT. Its translation is CASSLASTGGTEAFF.

The chain combines TRBV7-2 with TRBJ1-5; the D gene is possibly TRBD1 (5 bases). Trimming took off 5 bases at V and 4 bases at J, with 15 bases between the two ends. Per the germline V gene, CDR1 is SGHTA and CDR2 is FQGNSA. The CDR3 length is 15 residues. The CDR3 sequence: CASSPDAGGNQPQHF. The DNA of the CDR3 is TGTGCCAGCAGCCCGGACGCTGGGGGGAATCAGCCCCAGCATTTT.

The rearrangement links TRBV27 to TRBJ1-1; D remains unclear. Germline loops: CDR1 MNHEY, CDR2 SMNVEV (reference sequence). Trimming stripped 0 bases from V and 4 bases from J, with 15 bases between. The CDR3 spans 16 residues. The CDR3 sequence: CASSLSAAAEATEAFF. The CDR3 DNA is TGTGCCAGCAGTTTATCGGCGGCGGCGGAGGCCACTGAAGCTTTCTTT.

This chain links TRBV9 with TRBJ1-5; no clear D. The CDR3 is 15 residues long. Germline-derived CDR1 and CDR2 are SGDLS and YYNGEE. Trimming shortened V by 4 bases and J by 1 base, and 12 bases separated the two germline ends. CDR3 sequence (DNA): TGTGCCAGCAGCCCCCGGCCCGGGAGCAATCAGCCCCAGCATTTT. Translated: CASSPRPGSNQPQHF.